This T cell receptor (beta chain) was observed in a study of blood T cell repertoires in COVID-19. TCRdb's table, derived via immunoSEQ multiplex PCR, lists solely in-frame clones and lacks some. The sample has 96,000 or so clones; more than 70% are singletons. V was trimmed by 2 bases and J by 8 bases, leaving 19 bases between them. CDR3 length: 16 amino acids. Germline CDR1 is MNHEY and CDR2 is SVGEGT. The sequenced sample was peripheral blood. The V call is TRBV6-2 or TRBV6-3, the J call TRBJ2-1; D unclear. The source of this sequence is an elderly woman with acute or convalescent COVID-19. CDR3 sequence: CASSYLQILLRDEQFF. Here the CDR3 DNA reads TGTGCCAGCAGTTACCTCCAGATTCTCCTACGGGATGAGCAGTTCTTC.